This T cell receptor (beta chain) was found in a study of beta chain features in type 1 diabetes. Across the whole study: Cell yields, age and gender were similar between patients and healthy donors. Examined across all samples were roughly 100 million sorted cells.

The collection from each donor was one heparinised blood draw averaging roughly 110 mL. It was via CD45RO/CCR7/CD25/CD127/CD95/CD27 that CD4+ naive, central memory, regulatory and stem cell-like memory cells were sorted. The whole isolated RNA underwent reverse transcription, so sequencing captured expressed TCRB transcripts. Some clones are missing from TCRdb's copy, which holds only in-frame ones; the method was immunoSEQ multiplex PCR. This sample has under 450,000 clones; about 15% occur once, and the top ten carry approximately 0.035%. From germline, CDR1 is SGHRS and CDR2 YFSETQ. The CDR3 has 14 residues. Details on this clone: The junction does not match germline at one end; this may be a read error.

This TCR was sampled from a man between 25 and 39 years old in good health. The rearrangement uses TRBV5-1 and TRBJ1-1; D gene unclear. Material for sequencing was naive CD4+ T cells from blood. CDR3 region: CASSLELGNTEAFF. CDR3 in DNA: TGCGCCAGCAGTTTGGAACTCGGGAACACTGAAGCTTTCTTT.